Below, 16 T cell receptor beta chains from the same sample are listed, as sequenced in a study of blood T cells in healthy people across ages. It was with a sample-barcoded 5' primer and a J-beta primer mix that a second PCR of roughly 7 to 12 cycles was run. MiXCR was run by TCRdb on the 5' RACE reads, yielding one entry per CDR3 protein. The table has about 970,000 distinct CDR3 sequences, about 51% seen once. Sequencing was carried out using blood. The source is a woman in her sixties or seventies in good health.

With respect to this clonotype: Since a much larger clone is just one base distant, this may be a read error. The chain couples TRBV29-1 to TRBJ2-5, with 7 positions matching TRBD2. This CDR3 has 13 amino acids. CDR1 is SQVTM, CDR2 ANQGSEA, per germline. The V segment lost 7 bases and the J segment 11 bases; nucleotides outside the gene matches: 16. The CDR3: CSASTSRYNEQYF. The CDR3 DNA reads TGCAGCGCATCGACTAGCAGATACAATGAGCAGTACTTC.

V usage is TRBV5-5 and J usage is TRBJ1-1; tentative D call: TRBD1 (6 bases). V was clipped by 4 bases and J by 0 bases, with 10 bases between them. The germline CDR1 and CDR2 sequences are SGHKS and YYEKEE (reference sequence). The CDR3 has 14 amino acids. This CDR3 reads CASSMDSMNTEAFF. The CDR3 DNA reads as TGTGCCAGCAGCATGGACAGTATGAACACTGAAGCTTTCTTT.

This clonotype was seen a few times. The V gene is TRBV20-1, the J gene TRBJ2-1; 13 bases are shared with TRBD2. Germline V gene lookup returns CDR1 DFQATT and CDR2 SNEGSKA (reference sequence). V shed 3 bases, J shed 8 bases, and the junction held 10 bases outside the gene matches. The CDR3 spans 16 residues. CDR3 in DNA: TGCAGTGCTAGCGCCGCGGGACTAGCGGGATCGGATGAGCAGTTCTTC. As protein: CSASAAGLAGSDEQFF.

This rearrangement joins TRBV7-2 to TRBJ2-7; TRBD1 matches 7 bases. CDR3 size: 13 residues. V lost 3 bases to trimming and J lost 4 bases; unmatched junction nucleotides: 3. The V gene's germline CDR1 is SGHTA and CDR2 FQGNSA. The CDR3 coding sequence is TGTGCCAGCAGCTTCCCAGGGGGATACGAGCAGTACTTC. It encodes CASSFPGGYEQYF. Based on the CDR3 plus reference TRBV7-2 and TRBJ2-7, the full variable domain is GAGVSQSPSNKVTEKGKDVELRCDPISGHTALYWYRQSLGQGLEFLIYFQGNSAPDKSGLPSDRFSAERTGGSVSTLTIQRTQQEDSAVYLCASSFPGGYEQYFGPGTRLTVT.

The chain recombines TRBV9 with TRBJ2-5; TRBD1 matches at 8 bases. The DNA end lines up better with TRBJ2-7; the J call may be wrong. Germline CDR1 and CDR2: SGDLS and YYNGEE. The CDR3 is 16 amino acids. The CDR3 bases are TGTGCCAGCAGCGTCGATCGGGACAGGCCGACCTACGAGCAGTACTTC. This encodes CASSVDRDRPTYEQYF.

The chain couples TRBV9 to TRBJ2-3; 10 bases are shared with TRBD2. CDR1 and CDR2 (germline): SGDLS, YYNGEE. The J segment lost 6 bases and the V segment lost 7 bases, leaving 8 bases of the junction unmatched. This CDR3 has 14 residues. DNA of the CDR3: TGTGCCAGCGGGGCTAGCGGGAGTGTGGATACGCAGTATTTT. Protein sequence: CASGASGSVDTQYF.

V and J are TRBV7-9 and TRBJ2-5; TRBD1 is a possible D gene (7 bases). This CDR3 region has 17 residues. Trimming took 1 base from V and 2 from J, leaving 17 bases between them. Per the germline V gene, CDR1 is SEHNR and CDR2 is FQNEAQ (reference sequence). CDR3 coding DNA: TGTGCCAGCAGCTTAGTATTTGGGCGGGACAGTCAAGAGACCCAGTACTTC. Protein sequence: CASSLVFGRDSQETQYF.

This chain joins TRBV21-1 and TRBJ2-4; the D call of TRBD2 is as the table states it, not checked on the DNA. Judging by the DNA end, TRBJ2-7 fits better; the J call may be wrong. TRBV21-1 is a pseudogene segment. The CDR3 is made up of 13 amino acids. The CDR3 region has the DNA TGTGCCAGCAGAAAGAGGCGAGAGGACGAGCAGTACTTC. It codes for CASRKRREDEQYF.

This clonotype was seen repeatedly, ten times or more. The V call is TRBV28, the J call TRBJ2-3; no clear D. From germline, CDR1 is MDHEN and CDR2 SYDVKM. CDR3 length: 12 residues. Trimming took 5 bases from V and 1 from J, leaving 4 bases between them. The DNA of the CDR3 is TGTGCCAGCAGTGCGGGCACAGATACGCAGTATTTT. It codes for CASSAGTDTQYF.

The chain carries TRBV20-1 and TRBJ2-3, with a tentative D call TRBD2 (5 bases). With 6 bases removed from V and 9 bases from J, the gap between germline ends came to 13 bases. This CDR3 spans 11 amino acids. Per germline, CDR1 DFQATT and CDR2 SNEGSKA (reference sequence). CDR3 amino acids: CSARAPPTQYF. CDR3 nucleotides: TGCAGTGCGAGGGCCCCACCAACGCAGTATTTT.

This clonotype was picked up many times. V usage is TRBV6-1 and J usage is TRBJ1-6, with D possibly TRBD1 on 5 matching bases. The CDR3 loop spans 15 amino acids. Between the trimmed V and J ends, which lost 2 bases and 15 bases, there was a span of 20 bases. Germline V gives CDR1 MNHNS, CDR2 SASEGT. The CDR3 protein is CASSEPGLGLSGLHF. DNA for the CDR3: TGTGCCAGCAGTGAACCGGGACTGGGGCTCTCGGGCCTCCACTTT.

CDR3 region: CASSLLRQTESTDTQYF. CDR3 sequence (DNA): TGTGCCAGCAGCCTCCTCCGTCAGACAGAAAGCACAGATACGCAGTATTTT. V and J are TRBV14 and TRBJ2-3; weak D call: TRBD1 (5 bases). This CDR3 comprises 17 residues. The germline CDR1 and CDR2 sequences are SGHDN and FVKESK. Trimming removed 4 bases at V and 0 bases at J, with 17 bases between.

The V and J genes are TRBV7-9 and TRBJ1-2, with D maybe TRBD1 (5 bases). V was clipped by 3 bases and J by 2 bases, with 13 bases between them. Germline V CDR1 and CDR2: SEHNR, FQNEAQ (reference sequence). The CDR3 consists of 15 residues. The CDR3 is CASSFQTGVNYGYTF. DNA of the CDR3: TGTGCCAGCAGCTTCCAGACGGGGGTAAACTATGGCTACACCTTC.

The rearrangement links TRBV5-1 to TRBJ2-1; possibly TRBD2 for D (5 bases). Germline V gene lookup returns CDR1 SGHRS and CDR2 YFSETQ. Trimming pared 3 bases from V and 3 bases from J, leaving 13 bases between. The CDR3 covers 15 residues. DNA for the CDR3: TGCGCCAGCAGCTGGGAGAGCGGCCTCTACAATGAGCAGTTCTTC. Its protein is CASSWESGLYNEQFF.

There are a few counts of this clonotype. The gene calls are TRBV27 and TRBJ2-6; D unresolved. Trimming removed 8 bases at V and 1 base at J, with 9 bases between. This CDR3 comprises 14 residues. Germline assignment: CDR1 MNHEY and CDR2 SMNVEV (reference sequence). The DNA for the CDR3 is TGTGCCAGCCCGAGGTTTTCTGGGGCCAACGTCCTGACTTTC. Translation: CASPRFSGANVLTF.

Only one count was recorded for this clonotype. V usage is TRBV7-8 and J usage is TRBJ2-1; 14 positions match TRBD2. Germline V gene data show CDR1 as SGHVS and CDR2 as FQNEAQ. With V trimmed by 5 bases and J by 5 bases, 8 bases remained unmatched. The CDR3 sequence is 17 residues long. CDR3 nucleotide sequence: TGTGCCAGCAGCCAGGGACTAGCGGGAGCCACAAACAATGAGCAGTTCTTC. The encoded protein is CASSQGLAGATNNEQFF.